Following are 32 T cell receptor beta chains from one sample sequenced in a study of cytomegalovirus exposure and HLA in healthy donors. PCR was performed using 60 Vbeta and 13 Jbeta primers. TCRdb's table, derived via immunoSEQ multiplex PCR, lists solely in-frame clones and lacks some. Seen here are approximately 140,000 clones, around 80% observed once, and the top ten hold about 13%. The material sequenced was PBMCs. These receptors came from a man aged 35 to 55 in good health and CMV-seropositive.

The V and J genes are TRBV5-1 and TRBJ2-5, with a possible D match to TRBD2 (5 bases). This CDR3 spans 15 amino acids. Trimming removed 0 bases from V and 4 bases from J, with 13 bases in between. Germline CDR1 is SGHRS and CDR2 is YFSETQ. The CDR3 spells CASSLAAGMRETQYF. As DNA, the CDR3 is TGCGCCAGCAGCTTGGCCGCCGGGATGAGAGAGACCCAGTACTTC.

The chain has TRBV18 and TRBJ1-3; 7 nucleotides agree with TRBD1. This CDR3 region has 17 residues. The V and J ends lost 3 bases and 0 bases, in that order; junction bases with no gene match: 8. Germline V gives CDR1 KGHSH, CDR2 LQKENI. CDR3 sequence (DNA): TGTGCCAGCTCACCCCCGGGACAGTTCGTCTCTGGAAACACCATATATTTT. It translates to CASSPPGQFVSGNTIYF.

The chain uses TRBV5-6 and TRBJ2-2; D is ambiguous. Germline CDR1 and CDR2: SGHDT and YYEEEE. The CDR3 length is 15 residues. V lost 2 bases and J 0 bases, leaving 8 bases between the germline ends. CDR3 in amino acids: CASSFPRPNTGELFF. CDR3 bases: TGTGCCAGCAGCTTCCCGCGGCCGAACACCGGGGAGCTGTTTTTT.

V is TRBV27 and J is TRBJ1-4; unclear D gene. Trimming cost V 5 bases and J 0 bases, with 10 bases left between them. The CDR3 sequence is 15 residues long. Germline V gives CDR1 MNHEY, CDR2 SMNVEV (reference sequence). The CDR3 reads CASSPMSATNEKLFF. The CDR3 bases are TGTGCCAGCAGTCCCATGAGCGCAACTAATGAAAAACTGTTTTTT.

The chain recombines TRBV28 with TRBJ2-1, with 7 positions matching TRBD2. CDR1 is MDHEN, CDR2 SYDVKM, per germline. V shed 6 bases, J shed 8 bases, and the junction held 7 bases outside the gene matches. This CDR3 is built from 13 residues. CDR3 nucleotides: TGTGCCAGCAGGGGAGGGACCGGCTATGAGCAGTTCTTC. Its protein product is CASRGGTGYEQFF.

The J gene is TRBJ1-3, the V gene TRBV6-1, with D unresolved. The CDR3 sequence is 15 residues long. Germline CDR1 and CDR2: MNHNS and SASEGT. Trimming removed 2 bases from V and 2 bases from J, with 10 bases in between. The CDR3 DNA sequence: TGTGCCAGCAGTGAATCGGGAATCACTGGAAACACCATATATTTT. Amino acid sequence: CASSESGITGNTIYF.

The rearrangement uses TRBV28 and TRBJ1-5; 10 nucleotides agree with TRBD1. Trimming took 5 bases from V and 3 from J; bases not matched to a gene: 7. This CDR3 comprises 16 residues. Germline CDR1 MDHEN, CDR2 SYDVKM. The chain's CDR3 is CASSLLTGGTNQPQHF. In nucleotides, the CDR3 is TGTGCCAGCAGTCTACTGACAGGGGGCACCAATCAGCCCCAGCATTTT.

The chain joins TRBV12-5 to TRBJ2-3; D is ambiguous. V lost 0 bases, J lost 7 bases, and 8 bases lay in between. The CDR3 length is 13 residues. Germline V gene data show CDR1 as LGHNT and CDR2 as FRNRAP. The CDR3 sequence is CASGLVPVYTQYF. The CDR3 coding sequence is TGTGCTAGTGGTTTGGTACCGGTTTATACGCAGTATTTT.

The chain's CDR3 is CASSLGTSPPGELFF. DNA of the CDR3: TGTGCCAGCAGCTTAGGGACTAGCCCGCCCGGGGAGCTGTTTTTT. The rearrangement joins TRBV11-3 to TRBJ2-2; TRBD2 matches at 8 bases. Germline CDR1 SGHNT, CDR2 YENEEA. This CDR3 is 15 amino acids long. The V gene end was trimmed by 1 base and the J gene end by 6 bases; junction bases not matched to a gene: 4. The whole variable domain, remainder taken from reference TRBV11-3 and TRBJ2-2, is EAGVVQSPRYKIIEKKQPVAFWCNPISGHNTLYWYLQNLGQGPELLIRYENEEAVDDSQLPKDRFSAERLKGVDSTLKIQPAELGDSAVYLCASSLGTSPPGELFFGEGSRLTVL.

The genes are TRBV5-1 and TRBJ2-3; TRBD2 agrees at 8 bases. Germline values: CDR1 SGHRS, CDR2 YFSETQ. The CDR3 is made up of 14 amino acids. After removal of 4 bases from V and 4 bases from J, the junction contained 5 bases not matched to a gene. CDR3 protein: CASSTGLAPDTQYF. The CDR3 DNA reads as TGCGCCAGCAGCACCGGACTAGCCCCAGATACGCAGTATTTT.

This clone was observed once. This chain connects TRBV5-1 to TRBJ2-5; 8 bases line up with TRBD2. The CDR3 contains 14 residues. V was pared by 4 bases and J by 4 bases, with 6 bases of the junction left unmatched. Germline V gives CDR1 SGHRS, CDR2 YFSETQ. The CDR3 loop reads CASSPLAGGETQYF. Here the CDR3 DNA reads TGCGCCAGCAGCCCGCTAGCGGGCGGAGAGACCCAGTACTTC.

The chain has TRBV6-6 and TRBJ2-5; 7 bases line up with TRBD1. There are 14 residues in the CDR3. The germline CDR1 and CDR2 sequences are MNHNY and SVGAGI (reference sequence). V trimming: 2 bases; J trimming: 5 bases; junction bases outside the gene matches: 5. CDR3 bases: TGTGCCAGCAGTTACCTAACAGGGGTTGAGACCCAGTACTTC. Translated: CASSYLTGVETQYF.

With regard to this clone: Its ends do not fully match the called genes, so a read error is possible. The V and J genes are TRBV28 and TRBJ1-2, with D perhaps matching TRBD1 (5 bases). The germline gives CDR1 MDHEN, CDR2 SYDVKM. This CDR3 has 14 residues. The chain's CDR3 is CASGLSTGRYGYTF. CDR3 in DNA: TGTGCCAGCGGTTTATCTACAGGCCGCTATGGCTACACCTTC.

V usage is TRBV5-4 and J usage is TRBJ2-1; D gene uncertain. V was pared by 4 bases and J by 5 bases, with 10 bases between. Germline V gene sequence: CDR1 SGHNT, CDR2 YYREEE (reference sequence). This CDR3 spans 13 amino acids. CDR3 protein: CASSHDDNNEQFF. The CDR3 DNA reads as TGTGCCAGCAGCCACGATGACAACAATGAGCAGTTCTTC. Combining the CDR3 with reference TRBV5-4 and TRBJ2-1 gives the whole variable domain ETGVTQSPTHLIKTRGQQVTLRCSSQSGHNTVSWYQQALGQGPQFIFQYYREEENGRGNFPPRFSGLQFPNYSSELNVNALELDDSALYLCASSHDDNNEQFFGPGTRLTVL.

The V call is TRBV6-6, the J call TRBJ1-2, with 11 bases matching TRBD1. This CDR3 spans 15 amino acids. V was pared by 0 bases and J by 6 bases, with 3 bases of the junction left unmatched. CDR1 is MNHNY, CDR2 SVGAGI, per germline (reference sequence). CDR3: CASSYSGQGVDGYTF. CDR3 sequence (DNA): TGTGCCAGCAGTTACTCGGGACAGGGGGTGGATGGCTACACCTTC.

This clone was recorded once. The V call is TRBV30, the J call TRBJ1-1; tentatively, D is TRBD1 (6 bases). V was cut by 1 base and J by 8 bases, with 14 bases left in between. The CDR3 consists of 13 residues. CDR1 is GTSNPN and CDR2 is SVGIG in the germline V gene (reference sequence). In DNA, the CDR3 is TGTGCCTGGAGTGAAGGTAGGGGGGGAGAAGCTTTCTTT. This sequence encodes CAWSEGRGGEAFF. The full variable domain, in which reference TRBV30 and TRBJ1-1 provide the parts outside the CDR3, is SQTIHQWPATLVQPVGSPLSLECTVEGTSNPNLYWYRQAAGRGLQLLFYSVGIGQISSEVPQNLSASRPQDRQFILSSKKLLLSDSGFYLCAWSEGRGGEAFFGQGTRLTVV.

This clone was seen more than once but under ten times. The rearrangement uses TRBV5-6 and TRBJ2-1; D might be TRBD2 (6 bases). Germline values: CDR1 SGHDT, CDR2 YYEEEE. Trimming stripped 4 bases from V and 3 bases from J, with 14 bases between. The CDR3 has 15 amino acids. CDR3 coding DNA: TGTGCCAGCAGCCCTTCGGGAGTCTTCTACAATGAGCAGTTCTTC. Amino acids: CASSPSGVFYNEQFF.

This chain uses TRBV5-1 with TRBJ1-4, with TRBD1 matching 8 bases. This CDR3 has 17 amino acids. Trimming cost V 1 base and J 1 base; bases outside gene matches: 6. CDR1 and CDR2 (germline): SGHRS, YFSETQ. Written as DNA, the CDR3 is TGCGCCAGCAGCTTGACGGACAGGGTTGGAACTAATGAAAAACTGTTTTTT. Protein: CASSLTDRVGTNEKLFF.

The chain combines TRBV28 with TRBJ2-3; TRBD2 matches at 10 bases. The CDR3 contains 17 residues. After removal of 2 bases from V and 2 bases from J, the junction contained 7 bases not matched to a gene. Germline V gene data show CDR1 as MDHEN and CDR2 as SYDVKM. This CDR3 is CASSLRVGTSVTDTQYF. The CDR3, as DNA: TGTGCCAGCAGTTTAAGGGTAGGGACTAGCGTCACAGATACGCAGTATTTT.

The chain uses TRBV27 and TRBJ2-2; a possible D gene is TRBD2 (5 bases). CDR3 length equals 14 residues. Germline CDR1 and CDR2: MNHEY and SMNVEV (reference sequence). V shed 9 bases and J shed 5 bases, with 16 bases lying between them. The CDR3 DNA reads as TGTGCCAGTTGCCTAGCTTTGGGGACCGGGGAGCTGTTTTTT. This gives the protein CASCLALGTGELFF.

This CDR3 is CASSLAGSPNEQFF. As DNA, the CDR3 is TGCGCCAGCAGCTTGGCTGGGAGCCCCAATGAGCAGTTCTTC. The rearrangement uses TRBV5-1 and TRBJ2-1; perhaps TRBD2 as D (5 bases). Trimming shortened V by 0 bases and J by 6 bases, and 10 bases separated the two germline ends. The germline CDR1 and CDR2 sequences are SGHRS and YFSETQ. The CDR3 is made up of 14 amino acids.

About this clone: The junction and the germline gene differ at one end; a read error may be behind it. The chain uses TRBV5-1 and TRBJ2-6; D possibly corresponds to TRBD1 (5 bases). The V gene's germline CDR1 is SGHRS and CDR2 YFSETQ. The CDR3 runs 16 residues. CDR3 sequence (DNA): TGCGCCAGCAGCTCCAATGCGCCCTCTGGGGCCAACGGCCTGACTTTC. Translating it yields CASSSNAPSGANGLTF.

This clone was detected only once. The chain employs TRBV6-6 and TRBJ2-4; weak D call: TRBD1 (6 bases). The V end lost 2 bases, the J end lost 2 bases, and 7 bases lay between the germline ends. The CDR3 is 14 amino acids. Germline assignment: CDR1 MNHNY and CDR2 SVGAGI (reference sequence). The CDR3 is CASSYRGTKNIQYF. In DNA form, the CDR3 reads TGTGCCAGCAGTTACAGGGGGACCAAAAACATTCAGTACTTC.

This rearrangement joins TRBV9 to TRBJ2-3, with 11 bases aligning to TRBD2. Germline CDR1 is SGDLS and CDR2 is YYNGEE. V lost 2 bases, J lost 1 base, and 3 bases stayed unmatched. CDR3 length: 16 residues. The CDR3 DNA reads TGTGCCAGCAGCGTCCTGGGACTAGCGGGCACAGATACGCAGTATTTT. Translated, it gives CASSVLGLAGTDTQYF.

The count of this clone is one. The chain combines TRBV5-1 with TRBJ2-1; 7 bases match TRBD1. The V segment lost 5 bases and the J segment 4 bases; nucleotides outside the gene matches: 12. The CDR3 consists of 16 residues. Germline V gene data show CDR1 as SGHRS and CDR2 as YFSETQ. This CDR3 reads CASRELQGLGYNEQFF. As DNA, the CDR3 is TGCGCCAGCAGGGAATTACAGGGGCTAGGATACAATGAGCAGTTCTTC.

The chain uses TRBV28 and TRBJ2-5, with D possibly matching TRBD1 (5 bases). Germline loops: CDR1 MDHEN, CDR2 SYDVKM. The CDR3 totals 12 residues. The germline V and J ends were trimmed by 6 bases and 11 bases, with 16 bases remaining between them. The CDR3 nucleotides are TGTGCCAGCAGGCCCCACCAGGGATCGCAGTACTTC. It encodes CASRPHQGSQYF.

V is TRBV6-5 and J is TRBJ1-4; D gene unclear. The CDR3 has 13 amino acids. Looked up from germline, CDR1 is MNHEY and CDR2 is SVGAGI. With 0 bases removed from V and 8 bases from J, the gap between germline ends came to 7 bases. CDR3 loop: CASSYSISEKLFF. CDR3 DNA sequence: TGTGCCAGCAGTTACTCGATTAGCGAAAAACTGTTTTTT.

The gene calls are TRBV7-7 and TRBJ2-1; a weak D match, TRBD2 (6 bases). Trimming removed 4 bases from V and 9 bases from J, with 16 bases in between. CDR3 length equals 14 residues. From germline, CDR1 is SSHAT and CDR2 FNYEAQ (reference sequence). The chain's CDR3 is CASSSTSLGGEQFF. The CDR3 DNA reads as TGTGCCAGCAGCTCCACTAGCCTAGGCGGTGAGCAGTTCTTC.

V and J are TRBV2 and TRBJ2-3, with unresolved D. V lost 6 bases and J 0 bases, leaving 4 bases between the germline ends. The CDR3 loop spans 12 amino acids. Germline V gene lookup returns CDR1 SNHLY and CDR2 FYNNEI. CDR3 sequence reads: CASSYSTDTQYF. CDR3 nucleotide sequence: TGTGCCAGCAGCTACAGCACAGATACGCAGTATTTT.

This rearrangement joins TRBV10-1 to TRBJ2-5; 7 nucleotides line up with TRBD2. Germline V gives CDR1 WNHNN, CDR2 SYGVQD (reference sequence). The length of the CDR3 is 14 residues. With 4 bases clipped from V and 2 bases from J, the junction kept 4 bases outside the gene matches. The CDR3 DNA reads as TGCGCCAGCAGTGGCCCGGGACTACAAGAGACCCAGTACTTC. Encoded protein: CASSGPGLQETQYF.

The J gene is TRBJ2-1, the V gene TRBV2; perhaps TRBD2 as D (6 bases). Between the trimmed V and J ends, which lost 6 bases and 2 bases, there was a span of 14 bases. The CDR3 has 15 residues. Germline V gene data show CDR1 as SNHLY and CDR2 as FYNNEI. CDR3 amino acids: CASSPEAGAYNEQFF. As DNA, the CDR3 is TGTGCCAGCAGCCCGGAAGCGGGTGCCTACAATGAGCAGTTCTTC.

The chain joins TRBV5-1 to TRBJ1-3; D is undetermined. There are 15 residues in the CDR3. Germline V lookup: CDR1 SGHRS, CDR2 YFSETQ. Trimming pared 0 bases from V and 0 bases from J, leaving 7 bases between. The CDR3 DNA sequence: TGCGCCAGCAGCTTGGCAGGCAACTCTGGAAACACCATATATTTT. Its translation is CASSLAGNSGNTIYF. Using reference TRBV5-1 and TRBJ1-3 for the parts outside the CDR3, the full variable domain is KAGVTQTPRYLIKTRGQQVTLSCSPISGHRSVSWYQQTPGQGLQFLFEYFSETQRNKGNFPGRFSGRQFSNSRSEMNVSTLELGDSALYLCASSLAGNSGNTIYFGEGSWLTVV.